These T cell receptor beta chains were read from a single sample in a study of monozygotic twins with inflammatory bowel disease. Reanalyzing the 5' RACE reads, TCRdb keeps one entry per CDR3 protein, without DNA. In total, the table holds some 450,000 distinct CDR3 sequences. The sequenced material came from blood. The receptor set was obtained from a human donor with ulcerative colitis or Crohn's disease, or a healthy co-twin of an affected twin (not recorded which). Both conserved end residues are part of each CDR3.

j_call v_call cdr3_aa
TRBJ2-2 TRBV5-1 CASSSPVIGELFF
TRBJ1-6 TRBV7-9 CASSLEDRENSPLHF
TRBJ1-2 TRBV7-9 CASSFRSDNTF
TRBJ2-1 TRBV11-2 CASSSYSGAGDEQFF
TRBJ1-1 TRBV19 CASSTSRQVNTEAFF
TRBJ1-6 TRBV5-1 CASSLDSSPLHF
TRBJ1-2 TRBV5-5 CASSWDSGKDGYTF
TRBJ2-3 TRBV5-5 CASSTTPGDTQYF
TRBJ2-3 TRBV20-1 CSASREDTQYF
TRBJ2-4 TRBV5-6 CASSSGTGVNIQYF
TRBJ2-1 TRBV10-3 CAISESIGFGYNEQFF
TRBJ2-1 TRBV7-2 CASSLGVGLVGFDEQFF
TRBJ2-3 TRBV5-4 CASSSGAPLTDTQYF
TRBJ2-7 TRBV5-4 CASSPGPSLYEQYF
TRBJ1-2 TRBV7-2 CASTPMRGYGYTF
TRBJ2-3 TRBV12-3/TRBV12-4 CASSSGREIDTQYF
TRBJ2-7 TRBV9 CASSFRAGGGYEQYF
TRBJ2-5 TRBV6-1 CASARQGVWETQYF
TRBJ2-1 TRBV18 CASSPMDSGLANEQFF
TRBJ2-7 TRBV29-1 CSYCGSTYEQYF
TRBJ1-2 TRBV10-2 CASKKETVTNYGYTF
TRBJ2-2 TRBV2 CASRVTVNTGELFF
TRBJ1-3 TRBV21-1 CASCNRRVSGNTIYF
TRBJ2-7 TRBV10-3 CAISGGVEQYF
TRBJ2-1 TRBV4-1 CASSRDFSSPWDEQFF
TRBJ2-3 TRBV19 CASRPLRDREEVTDTQYF
TRBJ1-2 TRBV7-9 CASSLQGTANYGYTF
TRBJ2-3 TRBV30 CAWVEGTGVTDTQYF
TRBJ2-2 TRBV18 CASSEILNTGELFF
TRBJ2-6 TRBV9 CASSPRESGANVLTF
TRBJ2-1 TRBV19 CASRNIYRPRDEQFF
TRBJ2-1 TRBV4-1 CASSQGAGEQFF
TRBJ2-2 TRBV7-7 CASKESTGLAFAGELFF
TRBJ2-3 TRBV7-9 CASSTSGGPTDTQYF
TRBJ2-3 TRBV20-1 CSARGGAIGTDTQYF
TRBJ2-1 TRBV10-3 CAISEGKKGSYNEQFF
TRBJ2-2 TRBV11-3 CASAQGSNTGELFF
TRBJ2-5 TRBV20-1 CSAIGGQETQYF
TRBJ1-1 TRBV12-3/TRBV12-4 CASSTGWDRVTEAFF
TRBJ2-3 TRBV11-2 CASSPQGLAGTNTQYF
TRBJ1-5 TRBV27 CASSLAGFSSNQPQHF
TRBJ1-6 TRBV5-6 CASSHGQGGRYNSPLHF
TRBJ2-1 TRBV7-3 CASSLIATGVNEQFF
TRBJ2-5 TRBV19 CASSVRGRETQYF
TRBJ1-6 TRBV4-3 CASSQDIGNSPLHF
TRBJ2-2 TRBV20-1 CSAWRATGELFF
TRBJ2-4 TRBV4-1 CASSQVPTRAKNIQYF
TRBJ2-7 TRBV29-1 CSVLGGTYEQYF
TRBJ2-5 TRBV5-1 CASSLNPTGKESQYF
TRBJ2-1 TRBV20-1 CSARDAASGSNEQFF